Here is one T cell receptor (beta chain) with its context. The antigen is not known. The entry originates in a study of T cells in localized non-small cell lung cancer. General study findings and limits: Sequencing was limited to one tumor region, leaving the possibility of heterogeneity open. Longer survival (overall) was linked to higher T cell density in blood. There was higher T cell clonality in uninvolved adjacent lung than in tumor, and it was highest there. A median of 57 of the top 100 tumor clones appeared in adjacent lung, which was paired and uninvolved.

The CDR3 spans 14 residues. Trimming cost V 6 bases and J 1 base, with 10 bases left between them. CDR1 is LNHDA and CDR2 is SQIVND in the germline V gene (reference sequence). Using immunoSEQ multiplex PCR, the repertoire was profiled, and TCRdb retains in-frame clones only, with some absent. The table records 30,000 to 40,000 clones, 90% of them present only once. The TCR originated in a man aged 35-75 years with stage I lung adenocarcinoma. V gene TRBV19 combines with J gene TRBJ1-5; no clear D. Specimen: peripheral blood, collected before any cancer treatment. The CDR3 region is CASRQEVSNQPQHF. The CDR3 nucleotides read TGTGCCAGTAGACAAGAAGTGAGCAATCAGCCCCAGCATTTT.